These T cell receptor beta chains were read from a single sample in a study of vaccination and CD4 T cells after COVID-19. A single record per CDR3 protein comes from TCRdb applying MiXCR to the PCR reads. The table records approximately 12,000 distinct CDR3 sequences, around 64% of them present only once. These receptors' antigens are unknown. This material consisted of CD4+ T cells from blood, cultured in vitro, taken before SARS-CoV-2 vaccination. These receptors were collected from a human donor who had recovered from COVID-19. CDR3s include the opening cysteine and the closing phenylalanine or tryptophan. The D gene is left open where the match is weak. Some rows mark clone size as missing; the rest say once, few, many or name a class of expanded clone.

D gene	J gene	CDR3 length	V gene	clone size	CDR3 DNA	CDR3 protein
.	TRBJ2-1	14	TRBV7-9	.	TGTGCCAGCAGCTCACAGGACCGAAACAATGAGCAGTTCTTC	CASSSQDRNNEQFF
.	TRBJ2-5	16	TRBV5-4	.	TGTGCCAGCAGCTTGGACATCCCAGGGTCATCAGGGACCCAGTACTTC	CASSLDIPGSSGTQYF
TRBD1	TRBJ1-6	15	TRBV10-3	few	TGTGCCATCAGTGAGTGGACAGGGGGCTCTTCACCCCTCCACTTT	CAISEWTGGSSPLHF
.	TRBJ1-6	13	TRBV12-3/TRBV12-4	.	TGTGCCAGCACCGCTCTGAGGGATTCACCCCTCCACTTT	CASTALRDSPLHF
TRBD2	TRBJ2-3	12	TRBV20-1	.	TGCAGTGCCTCTATGTTAGCGGGAGTTCAGTATTTT	CSASMLAGVQYF
.	TRBJ1-6	12	TRBV30	.	TGTGCCTGGAGACAGGATAATTCACCCCTCCACTTT	CAWRQDNSPLHF
TRBD1	TRBJ2-7	20	TRBV11-2	.	TGTGCCAGCAGCCCAAAACAGGGGGCGACCGGCGGGAGAAGCTCCTACGAGCAGTACTTC	CASSPKQGATGGRSSYEQYF
TRBD1	TRBJ2-5	14	TRBV11-2	.	TGTGCCAGCAGCCCGCAGGGGGCGGAAGAGACCCAGTACTTC	CASSPQGAEETQYF
.	TRBJ2-5	13	TRBV12-3/TRBV12-4	.	TGTGCCAGCAGTTTTGGGCCACAAGAGACCCAGTACTTC	CASSFGPQETQYF
.	TRBJ1-5	14	TRBV6-1	.	TGTGCCAGCAACCGATCCGGGTTCAATCAGCCCCAGCATTTT	CASNRSGFNQPQHF
TRBD2	TRBJ2-7	16	TRBV5-1	.	TGCGCCAGCAGCGTCGAAGGACTAGCGAGTTCCTACGAGCAGTACTTC	CASSVEGLASSYEQYF
.	TRBJ1-1	15	TRBV2	.	TGTGCCAGCTATACCGGGGGACAACAGAACACTGAAGCTTTCTTT	CASYTGGQQNTEAFF
.	TRBJ1-2	13	TRBV15	.	TGTGCCACCAGCAGAGACACCAACTATGGCTACACCTTC	CATSRDTNYGYTF
TRBD1	TRBJ1-3	16	TRBV28	.	TGTGCCAGCAGTTTACCGACAGGGATGACTGGAAACACCATATATTTT	CASSLPTGMTGNTIYF
.	TRBJ1-5	13	TRBV30	few	TGTGCCTGGAGTGCTCATAGCAATCAGCCCCAGCATTTT	CAWSAHSNQPQHF
TRBD2	TRBJ2-1	14	TRBV12-5	.	TGTGCTAGTGGTTCGGGACTAGGGGTGGGGGAGCAGTTCTTC	CASGSGLGVGEQFF
TRBD2	TRBJ2-7	15	TRBV23-1	.	TGCGCCAGCAGTCAAGAGGGACTAGGGCTCTACGAGCAGTACTTC	CASSQEGLGLYEQYF
.	TRBJ1-2	17	TRBV6-7	.	TGTGCCAGCAGTTACACCCTGGGGGGGGGAATGCAGTATGGCTACACCTTC	CASSYTLGGGMQYGYTF
TRBD2	TRBJ2-2	18	TRBV7-9	.	TGTGCCACACCCCCTCAAGGACTAGCGGGATCGAACACCGGGGAGCTGTTTTTT	CATPPQGLAGSNTGELFF
.	TRBJ1-1	14	TRBV6-4	.	TGTGCCAGAATTCAAGGACAGTCGAACACTGAAGCTTTCTTT	CARIQGQSNTEAFF
.	TRBJ2-7	15	TRBV2	.	TGTGCCAGCAGTGAGCGAGGTTTCAGGAACTACGAGCAGTACTTC	CASSERGFRNYEQYF
.	TRBJ2-5	11	TRBV7-6	few	TGTGCCAGCAGCATGAAAGAGACCCAGTACTTC	CASSMKETQYF
.	TRBJ1-1	12	TRBV29-1	.	TGCAGCGTTGAAAAAGGGGCCACTGAAGCTTTCTTT	CSVEKGATEAFF
TRBD2	TRBJ2-1	15	TRBV19	.	TGTGCCAGTAGTACCAGCGGGGGCCTCTACAATGAGCAGTTCTTC	CASSTSGGLYNEQFF
TRBD2	TRBJ2-2	16	TRBV7-9	.	TGTGCCAGCAGCACGGGACTAGCGGGAGTAACCGGGGAGCTGTTTTTT	CASSTGLAGVTGELFF
TRBD2	TRBJ2-7	16	TRBV11-3	.	TGTGCCGGCTCATCGGCGGGACTAATCAGCTCCTACGAGCAGTACTTC	CAGSSAGLISSYEQYF
TRBD1	TRBJ1-6	15	TRBV2	.	TGTGCCAGCAGGGGAAACCAGGGGGCTAGTTCACCCCTCCACTTT	CASRGNQGASSPLHF
.	TRBJ1-2	15	TRBV7-8	.	TGTGCCAGCAGCTTGCCCGGGGCTTCTAACTATGGCTACACCTTC	CASSLPGASNYGYTF
TRBD2	TRBJ2-1	14	TRBV20-1	few	TGCAGTGCTAGAGGCGGGAGGGAATACAATGAGCAGTTCTTC	CSARGGREYNEQFF
TRBD1	TRBJ1-4	15	TRBV7-2	.	TGTGCCAGCAGCTCGAGACAGGGAACTAATGAAAAACTGTTTTTT	CASSSRQGTNEKLFF